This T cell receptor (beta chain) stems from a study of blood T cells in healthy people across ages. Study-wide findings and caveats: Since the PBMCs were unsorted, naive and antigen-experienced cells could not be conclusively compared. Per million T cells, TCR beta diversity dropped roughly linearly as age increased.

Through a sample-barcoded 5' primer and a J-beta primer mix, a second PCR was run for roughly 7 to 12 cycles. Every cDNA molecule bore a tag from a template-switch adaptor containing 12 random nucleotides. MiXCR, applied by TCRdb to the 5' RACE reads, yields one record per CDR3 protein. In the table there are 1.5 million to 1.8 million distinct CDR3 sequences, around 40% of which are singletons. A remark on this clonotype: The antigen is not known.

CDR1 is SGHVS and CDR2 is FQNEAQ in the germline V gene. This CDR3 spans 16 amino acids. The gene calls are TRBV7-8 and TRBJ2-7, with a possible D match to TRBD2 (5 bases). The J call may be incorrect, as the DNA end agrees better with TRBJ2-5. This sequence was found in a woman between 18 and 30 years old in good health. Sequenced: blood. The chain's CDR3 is CASSLDPGNRRETQYF. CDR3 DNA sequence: TGTGCCAGCAGCTTAGATCCGGGAAACCGGCGGGAGACCCAGTACTTC.